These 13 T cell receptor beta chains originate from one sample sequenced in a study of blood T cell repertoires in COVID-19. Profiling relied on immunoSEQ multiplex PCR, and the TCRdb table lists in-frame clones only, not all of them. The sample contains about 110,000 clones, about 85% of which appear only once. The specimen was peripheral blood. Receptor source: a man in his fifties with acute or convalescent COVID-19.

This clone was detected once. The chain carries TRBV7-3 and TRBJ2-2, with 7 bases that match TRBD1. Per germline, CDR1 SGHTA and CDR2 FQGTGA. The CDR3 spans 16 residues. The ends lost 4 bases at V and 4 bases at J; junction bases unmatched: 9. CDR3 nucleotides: TGTGCCAGCAGCTGGGCCGGGACAGAAACCACCGGGGAGCTGTTTTTT. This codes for CASSWAGTETTGELFF.

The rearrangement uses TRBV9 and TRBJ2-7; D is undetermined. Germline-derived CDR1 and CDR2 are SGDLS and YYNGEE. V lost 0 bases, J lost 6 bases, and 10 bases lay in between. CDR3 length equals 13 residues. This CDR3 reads CASSVAPGSEQYF. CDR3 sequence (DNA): TGTGCCAGCAGCGTAGCTCCGGGTTCCGAGCAGTACTTC.

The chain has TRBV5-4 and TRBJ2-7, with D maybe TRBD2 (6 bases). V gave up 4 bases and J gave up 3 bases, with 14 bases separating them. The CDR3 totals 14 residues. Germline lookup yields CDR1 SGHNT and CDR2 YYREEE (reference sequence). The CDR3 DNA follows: TGTGCCAGCAGCCTCCTAGCGAATAGCTACGAGCAGTACTTC. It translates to CASSLLANSYEQYF.

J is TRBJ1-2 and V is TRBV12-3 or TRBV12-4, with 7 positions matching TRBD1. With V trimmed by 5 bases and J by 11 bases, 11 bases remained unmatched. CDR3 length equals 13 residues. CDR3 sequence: CASSLTGTASYTF. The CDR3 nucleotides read TGTGCCAGCAGTCTAACCGGGACAGCATCATACACCTTC.

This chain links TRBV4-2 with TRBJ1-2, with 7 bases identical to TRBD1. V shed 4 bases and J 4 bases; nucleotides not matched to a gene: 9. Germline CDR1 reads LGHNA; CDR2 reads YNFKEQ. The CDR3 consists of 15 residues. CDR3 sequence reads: CASSLGTVNLYGYTF. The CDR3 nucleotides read TGTGCCAGCAGCCTCGGGACAGTCAACCTCTATGGCTACACCTTC.

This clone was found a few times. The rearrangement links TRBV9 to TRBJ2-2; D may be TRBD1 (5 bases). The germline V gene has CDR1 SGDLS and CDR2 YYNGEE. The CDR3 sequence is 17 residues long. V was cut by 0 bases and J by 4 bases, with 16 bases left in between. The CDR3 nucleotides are TGTGCCAGCAGCGTAGCTGGGGCAGGTGTCAGCACCGGGGAGCTGTTTTTT. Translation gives CASSVAGAGVSTGELFF.

CDR3: CASSYNSNQPQHF. In nucleotides, the CDR3 is TGTGCCAGCAGTTACAATTCAAATCAGCCCCAGCATTTT. This chain joins TRBV6-5 and TRBJ1-5, with D unresolved. The CDR3 has 13 residues. V was shortened by 2 bases and J by 4 bases, with 6 bases between the two germline ends. Germline V gene lookup returns CDR1 MNHEY and CDR2 SVGAGI.

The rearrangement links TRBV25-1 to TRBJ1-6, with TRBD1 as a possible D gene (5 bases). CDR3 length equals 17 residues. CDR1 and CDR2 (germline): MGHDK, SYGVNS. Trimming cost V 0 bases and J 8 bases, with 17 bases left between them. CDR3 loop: CASSEYTGGTWDSPLHF. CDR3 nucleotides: TGTGCCAGCAGTGAATATACGGGCGGGACTTGGGATTCACCCCTCCACTTT. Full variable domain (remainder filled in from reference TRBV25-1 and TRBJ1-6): EADIYQTPRYLVIGTGKKITLECSQTMGHDKMYWYQQDPGMELHLIHYSYGVNSTEKGDLSSESTVSRIRTEHFPLTLESARPSHTSQYLCASSEYTGGTWDSPLHFGNGTRLTVT.

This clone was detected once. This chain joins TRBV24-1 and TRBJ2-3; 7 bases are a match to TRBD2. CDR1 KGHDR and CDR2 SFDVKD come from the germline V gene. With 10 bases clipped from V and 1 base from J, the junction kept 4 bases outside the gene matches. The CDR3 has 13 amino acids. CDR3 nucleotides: TGTGCCACGGGGGGGTCTGGCACAGATACGCAGTATTTT. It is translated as CATGGSGTDTQYF.

This CDR3 is CASSVGLAFTGELFF. The CDR3 nucleotides read TGTGCCAGCAGCGTAGGACTAGCATTCACCGGGGAGCTGTTTTTT. The V call is TRBV9, the J call TRBJ2-2, with 7 bases that match TRBD2. Trimming cost V 0 bases and J 4 bases; bases outside gene matches: 3. This CDR3 is 15 amino acids long. The V gene's germline CDR1 is SGDLS and CDR2 YYNGEE. Looking up the rest from reference TRBV9 and TRBJ2-2 gives the full variable domain: DSGVTQTPKHLITATGQRVTLRCSPRSGDLSVYWYQQSLDQGLQFLIQYYNGEERAKGNILERFSAQQFPDLHSELNLSSLELGDSALYFCASSVGLAFTGELFFGEGSRLTVL.

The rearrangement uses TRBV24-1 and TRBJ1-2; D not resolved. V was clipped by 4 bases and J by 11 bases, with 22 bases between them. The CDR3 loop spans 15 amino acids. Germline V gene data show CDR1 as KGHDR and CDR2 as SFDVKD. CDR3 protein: CATSDHVLGSGVYTF. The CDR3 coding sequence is TGTGCCACCAGTGACCACGTACTAGGGTCCGGGGTTTACACCTTC.

The CDR3 loop reads CASSRDRVWIYGYTF. The CDR3 nucleotides read TGTGCCAGCAGCCGAGACAGGGTATGGATCTATGGCTACACCTTC. The chain has TRBV3-1 (or the pseudogene TRBV3-2) and TRBJ1-2; 7 positions match TRBD1. V dropped 4 bases and J dropped 4; count of bases not matched to a gene: 9. Germline V gene lookup returns CDR1 LGHDT and CDR2 YNNKEL (reference sequence). The length of the CDR3 is 15 residues.

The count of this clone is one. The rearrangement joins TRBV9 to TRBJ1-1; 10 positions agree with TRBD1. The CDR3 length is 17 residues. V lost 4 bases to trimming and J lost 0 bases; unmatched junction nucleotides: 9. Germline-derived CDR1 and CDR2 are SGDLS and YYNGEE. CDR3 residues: CASSYVPGQGMNTEAFF. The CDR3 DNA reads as TGTGCCAGCAGCTATGTCCCGGGACAGGGGATGAACACTGAAGCTTTCTTT.